Listed below are T cell receptor beta chains from one sample, sequenced in a study of blood T cell repertoires in COVID-19. Generated by immunoSEQ multiplex PCR, the TCRdb table keeps only in-frame clones and is missing some. The sample records 50,000 to 70,000 clones, 91% being singletons. Input material: peripheral blood. All receptors derive from a man aged 55 to 69 with acute or convalescent COVID-19. Both conserved end residues are part of each CDR3. D genes are given only for firm matches. Size is stated for part of the rows, as once, few or many counts, or as a class when the clone is expanded.

few	TRBV5-6	TRBD1	TRBJ1-1	TGTGCCAGCAGCTTCTGGGACAGAGGCACTGAAGCTTTCTTT	CASSFWDRGTEAFF
.	TRBV7-2	.	TRBJ2-3	TGTGCCAGCGGACTCTTAAGCACAGATACGCAGTATTTT	CASGLLSTDTQYF
.	TRBV21-1	.	TRBJ1-5	TGTGCCAGTCGGACAGGGCGGCGGAATCAGCCCCAGCATTTT	CASRTGRRNQPQHF
.	TRBV4-3	.	TRBJ1-2	TGCGCCAGCAGCCCCGGCGGGACGATGGGGAGCTACACCTTC	CASSPGGTMGSYTF
once	TRBV29-1	.	TRBJ2-3	TGCAGCGTCGCCGATCCTTCGAGCTGGCAGTATTTT	CSVADPSSWQYF
.	TRBV5-1	.	TRBJ2-6	TGCGCCAGCAGCTTGGGGAACAGGGTCATCAACGTCCTGACTTTC	CASSLGNRVINVLTF
.	TRBV2	.	TRBJ2-1	TGTGCCAGCAGTGTTTTGAGACAGGACAATGAGCAGTTCTTC	CASSVLRQDNEQFF
few	TRBV6-2/TRBV6-3	.	TRBJ2-7	TGTGCCAGCAGTCCCCCGAGGCAGCTGATTACCTACGAGCAGTACTTC	CASSPPRQLITYEQYF
once	TRBV30	.	TRBJ2-7	TGTGCCTGGACAGGTTCCTACGAGCAGTACTTC	CAWTGSYEQYF
.	TRBV19	TRBD2	TRBJ2-7	TGTGCCAGTAGTATAGATACTAGCGGGCTTCGCGAGCAGTACTTC	CASSIDTSGLREQYF
few	TRBV3-1/TRBV3-2	.	TRBJ2-1	TGTGCCAGCAGCCGAGTGCTCAATGAGCAGTTCTTC	CASSRVLNEQFF
.	TRBV4-1	.	TRBJ1-2	TGCGCCAGCAGCCACGGCCTCGGGGGAGGCTACACCTTC	CASSHGLGGGYTF
.	TRBV2	TRBD2	TRBJ2-7	TGTGCCAGCAGTGGAGGGACTATCGCCTACGAGCAGTACTTC	CASSGGTIAYEQYF
.	TRBV28	TRBD1	TRBJ1-1	TGTGCCAGCAGTTCCCCGGGACAGAGGAGGGGGACTGAAGCTTTCTTT	CASSSPGQRRGTEAFF
.	TRBV27	.	TRBJ2-1	TGTGCCAGCAGTTTTAGTCCCAATGAGCAGTTCTTC	CASSFSPNEQFF
.	TRBV28	TRBD1	TRBJ1-1	TGTGCCAGCAGTTTAGGGGGAAACAGGGGGAACACTGAAGCTTTCTTT	CASSLGGNRGNTEAFF
once	TRBV5-1	TRBD1	TRBJ1-1	TGCGCCAGCAGCTTGGTAGCAGGGGGCGCCGCTGAAGCTTTCTTT	CASSLVAGGAAEAFF
once	TRBV7-2	.	TRBJ1-2	TGTGCCAGCAGCTTAGACCCACTAGTAAGCTCTAACTATGGCTACACCTTC	CASSLDPLVSSNYGYTF
.	TRBV4-1	.	TRBJ2-1	TGCGCCAGCAGGCTGTCTTTAGACTATTTGGGTGAGCAGTTCTTC	CASRLSLDYLGEQFF
once	TRBV30	.	TRBJ1-5	TGTGCCTGGAGGCAAAGCCTAAATCAGCCCCAGCATTTT	CAWRQSLNQPQHF
.	TRBV24-1	.	TRBJ2-1	TGTGCCACCAGTGATTTGCTCCCCCCCAATGAGCAGTTCTTC	CATSDLLPPNEQFF
.	TRBV9	.	TRBJ1-6	TGTGCCAGCAGCGTAGACCCGGGGAATTCACCCCTCCACTTT	CASSVDPGNSPLHF
.	TRBV4-1	TRBD2	TRBJ2-1	TGCGCCAGCAGCCAAGGCGGGAGGGCGGCATACAATGAGCAGTTCTTC	CASSQGGRAAYNEQFF
.	TRBV4-3	.	TRBJ1-5	TGCGCCAGCAGCCAAGAGACAGGCGTCAATCAGCCCCAGCATTTT	CASSQETGVNQPQHF
once	TRBV6-6	.	TRBJ1-5	TGTGCCAGCAGTGGGGGGAGGGGAGGAAATCAGCCCCAGCATTTT	CASSGGRGGNQPQHF
.	TRBV5-6	TRBD1	TRBJ1-4	TGTGCCAGCAGCTCCCGGGACAGGGCACTTTTCGCTAATGAAAAACTGTTTTTT	CASSSRDRALFANEKLFF
.	TRBV4-2	.	TRBJ2-2	TGTGCCAGCAGCCAAGAAGGCAGGGCCCCCGGGGAGCTGTTTTTT	CASSQEGRAPGELFF
.	TRBV9	TRBD1	TRBJ2-1	TGTGCCAGCAGCGCAAGACAGGGCTCCTACAATGAGCAGTTCTTC	CASSARQGSYNEQFF
.	TRBV7-6	.	TRBJ1-3	TGTGCCAGCAGCTTAAAAGCACGCTCTGGAAACACCATATATTTT	CASSLKARSGNTIYF
.	TRBV10-2	.	TRBJ1-1	TGCGCCAGCAGTGGTAACAGGGACACTGAAGCTTTCTTT	CASSGNRDTEAFF
.	TRBV11-3	.	TRBJ2-7	TGTGCCAGCAGCCGGGTCCGCGAGCAGTACTTC	CASSRVREQYF
.	TRBV5-6	TRBD1	TRBJ1-2	TGTGCCAGCAGCCAATCGGGACAGGCGAGCTATGGCTACACCTTC	CASSQSGQASYGYTF
.	TRBV18	TRBD1	TRBJ2-7	TGTGCCAGCTCCCCTAAGGGGACAGCGATCTACGAGCAGTACTTC	CASSPKGTAIYEQYF
.	TRBV12-2	.	TRBJ1-2	TGTGCAAGTCGCTTAGTGAGATGCTCGGACAGGGGGGAGTGTGGCTACACCTTC	CASRLVRCSDRGECGYTF
.	TRBV4-3	.	TRBJ2-6	TGCGCCAGCAGCCGTAAAAGGGGGGGAACTGGGGCCAACGTCCTGACTTTC	CASSRKRGGTGANVLTF
.	TRBV13	TRBD2	TRBJ2-5	TGTGCCAGCAGCGAGACCCTAGCGGGGGGCGGAGGGACCCAGTACTTC	CASSETLAGGGGTQYF
few	TRBV19	TRBD1	TRBJ1-1	TGTGCCAGTAGTAAATTGACAGGGGGCGTAGGTATCACTGAAGCTTTCTTT	CASSKLTGGVGITEAFF
.	TRBV19	.	TRBJ2-5	TGTGCCAGTAGTATCCAGGACTCCTCTAAAGAGACCCAGTACTTC	CASSIQDSSKETQYF
.	TRBV19	TRBD2	TRBJ2-1	TGTGCCAGTAGTGCGCTACTTCTAGCGGGGGGTAACAATGAGCAGTTCTTC	CASSALLLAGGNNEQFF
.	TRBV6-1	.	TRBJ1-2	TGTGCCAGCAGTGAACAGGGGACGTCCGATGGCTACACCTTC	CASSEQGTSDGYTF
.	TRBV25-1	.	TRBJ2-5	TGTGCCAGCAGTGAGAGGGACTGGGGGTCGACCCAGTACTTC	CASSERDWGSTQYF
.	TRBV6-5	.	TRBJ1-3	TGTGCCAGCAGTTACGGGCAGATCGGAAACACCATATATTTT	CASSYGQIGNTIYF
.	TRBV19	.	TRBJ2-7	TGTGCCAGTAGTGGCCCAGGGGTTCGCGACGAGCAGTACTTC	CASSGPGVRDEQYF
few	TRBV7-6	TRBD2	TRBJ2-2	TGTGCCAGCAGCTTTCTAGCGGGAGCCTTCGGGGAGCTGTTTTTT	CASSFLAGAFGELFF
.	TRBV5-6	TRBD1	TRBJ1-2	TGTGCCAGCAGCTTGGGAGGGGGCGGTGGCTACACCTTC	CASSLGGGGGYTF
.	TRBV10-3	TRBD2	TRBJ2-2	TGTGCCATCAGTGAGGGGGGGGTAGCGGGATTTATCACCGGGGAGCTGTTTTTT	CAISEGGVAGFITGELFF
.	TRBV7-2	.	TRBJ2-2	TGTGCCAGCAGCAATAAAAACACCGGGGAGCTGTTTTTT	CASSNKNTGELFF
.	TRBV29-1	TRBD1	TRBJ2-1	TGCAGCGTACCGGGACAGGGAGTAGGCGAGCAGTTCTTC	CSVPGQGVGEQFF
once	TRBV11-2	.	TRBJ2-5	TGTGCCAGCAGCTTGAGGGCCCCGATAGAGACCCAGTACTTC	CASSLRAPIETQYF
once	TRBV5-4	TRBD1	TRBJ2-1	TGTGCCAGCAGCTCGGACAGGAATGAGCAGTTCTTC	CASSSDRNEQFF